The 13 T cell receptor beta chains in this list originate from one sample, sequenced in a study of identical twins. TCRdb passed the 5' RACE reads through MiXCR, listing each CDR3 protein once. The table has more than 1.5 million distinct CDR3 sequences, about 30% seen once. The sample comprised cord blood. These receptors all stem from a newborn girl in good health.

The chain employs TRBV28 and TRBJ2-4; TRBD1 matches 9 bases. The CDR3 contains 18 residues. Germline CDR1 MDHEN, CDR2 SYDVKM. Unmatched junction bases numbered 11, after V lost 3 bases and J lost 2 bases. The chain's CDR3 is CASSFPYLNRGPKNIQYF. The CDR3 DNA reads TGTGCCAGCAGTTTCCCCTATCTCAACAGGGGGCCCAAAAACATTCAGTACTTC.

The V and J genes are TRBV21-1 and TRBJ2-1; TRBD1 is the table's D call and was not checked against the DNA. TRBV21-1 counts as a pseudogene. CDR3 length: 16 amino acids. The CDR3: CASSKAWGGLGNEQFF. The CDR3 DNA reads TGTGCCAGCAGCAAAGCGTGGGGGGGGCTTGGAAATGAGCAGTTCTTC.

This clonotype has a handful of counts. The chain carries TRBV19 and TRBJ1-5; 8 nucleotides match TRBD1. Trimming took 0 bases from V and 2 from J; bases not matched to a gene: 9. The CDR3 runs to 18 residues. Germline V gene lookup returns CDR1 LNHDA and CDR2 SQIVND (reference sequence). For the CDR3, the DNA is TGTGCCAGTAGTATAGAGGCTCAGACAGGGGAACGCAATCAGCCCCAGCATTTT. It translates to CASSIEAQTGERNQPQHF.

The V gene is TRBV12-3 or TRBV12-4, the J gene TRBJ1-2, with 7 bases that match TRBD1. This CDR3 is 14 amino acids long. The V segment lost 6 bases and the J segment 6 bases; nucleotides outside the gene matches: 10. The CDR3 nucleotides are TGTGCCAGCAGCCGCCCCGGGACAGAGAATGGCTACACCTTC. This gives the protein CASSRPGTENGYTF.

This rearrangement joins TRBV28 to TRBJ2-3; 14 nucleotides match TRBD2. CDR3 length: 15 residues. Trimming took 6 bases from V and 4 from J; bases not matched to a gene: 3. Germline CDR1 and CDR2: MDHEN and SYDVKM. The CDR3, as DNA: TGTGCCAGCAGAAGACTAGCGGGAGGGCCAGATACGCAGTATTTT. Encoded protein: CASRRLAGGPDTQYF.

The V and J genes are TRBV4-1 and TRBJ1-2; no reliable D call. This CDR3 has 15 amino acids. V was shortened by 5 bases and J by 6 bases, with 19 bases between the two germline ends. Germline CDR1 MGHRA, CDR2 YSYEKL. The CDR3 coding sequence is TGCGCCAGCAGCATACCCTTTGCGGAGCGGCATGGCTACACCTTC. Protein product: CASSIPFAERHGYTF.

This clonotype was recorded a few times. The chain is built from TRBV25-1 and TRBJ2-1, with 8 positions matching TRBD2. Germline trimming cut 9 bases from V and 6 bases from J; bases unmatched to any gene: 10. This CDR3 has 14 amino acids. CDR1 and CDR2 (germline): MGHDK, SYGVNS. This CDR3 reads CASSHSGKGNEQFF. CDR3 coding DNA: TGTGCCAGTTCCCATAGCGGGAAGGGCAATGAGCAGTTCTTC.

DNA of the CDR3: TGTGCCACCAGCAGAGAATTCGGGCTCTCCTACGAGCAGTACTTC. It is translated as CATSREFGLSYEQYF. The V and J genes are TRBV15 and TRBJ2-7; no clear D gene. V was shortened by 0 bases and J by 0 bases, with 9 bases between the two germline ends. This CDR3 is 15 amino acids long. Germline V gives CDR1 LNHNV, CDR2 YYDKDF (reference sequence). Based on the CDR3 plus reference TRBV15 and TRBJ2-7, the full variable domain is DAMVIQNPRYQVTQFGKPVTLSCSQTLNHNVMYWYQQKSSQAPKLLFHYYDKDFNNEADTPDNFQSRRPNTSFCFLDIRSPGLGDTAMYLCATSREFGLSYEQYFGPGTRLTVT.

The V and J genes are TRBV4-1 and TRBJ2-1; 13 bases fit TRBD2. Trimming cost V 4 bases and J 0 bases; bases outside gene matches: 3. The CDR3 has 17 residues. CDR1 and CDR2 (germline): MGHRA, YSYEKL. The CDR3: CASSRRTSGSSYNEQFF. The CDR3 nucleotides are TGCGCCAGCAGCCGCCGGACTAGCGGGAGCTCCTACAATGAGCAGTTCTTC.

The rearrangement joins TRBV11-2 to TRBJ2-1; D gene unclear. The V gene's germline CDR1 is SGHAT and CDR2 FQNNGV. V lost 1 base and J 6 bases, leaving 7 bases between the germline ends. The CDR3 has 13 amino acids. The CDR3 loop reads CASSLVTLNEQFF. The CDR3 bases are TGTGCCAGCAGCTTAGTAACACTCAATGAGCAGTTCTTC.

The chain links TRBV2 to TRBJ1-3; D call uncertain. Germline CDR1 and CDR2: SNHLY and FYNNEI. The V end lost 7 bases, the J end lost 4 bases, and 11 bases lay between the germline ends. The CDR3 contains 13 residues. CDR3: CASIRHKGNTIYF. CDR3 sequence (DNA): TGTGCCAGCATAAGACATAAGGGAAACACCATATATTTT. The entire variable domain, with the rest obtained from reference TRBV2 and TRBJ1-3, is as follows: EPEVTQTPSHQVTQMGQEVILRCVPISNHLYFYWYRQILGQKVEFLVSFYNNEISEKSEIFDDQFSVERPDGSNFTLKIRSTKLEDSAMYFCASIRHKGNTIYFGEGSWLTVV.

The V gene is TRBV29-1, the J gene TRBJ2-1; D is ambiguous. The V gene's germline CDR1 is SQVTM and CDR2 ANQGSEA. CDR3 length: 13 residues. V was cut by 4 bases and J by 0 bases, with 7 bases left in between. This CDR3 is CSVGGFSYNEQFF. The CDR3 DNA follows: TGCAGCGTTGGAGGTTTCTCCTACAATGAGCAGTTCTTC.

This clonotype was observed a few times. CDR3 amino acids: CASSLQGARNTQYF. CDR3 in DNA: TGTGCCAGCAGCTTACAGGGGGCGCGGAATACGCAGTATTTT. The rearrangement links TRBV7-9 to TRBJ2-3, with 8 bases that match TRBD1. V shed 2 bases and J 7 bases; nucleotides not matched to a gene: 5. The CDR3 loop spans 14 amino acids. The germline gives CDR1 SEHNR, CDR2 FQNEAQ (reference sequence).